This T cell receptor (beta chain) was obtained from a study of T cells in Graves' hyperthyroidism and ophthalmopathy. Findings and limits, study-wide: Most expanded thyroid clonotypes above 0.001 recurred in blood.

The CDR3 is 14 residues long. Trimming took 0 bases from V and 0 from J, leaving 8 bases between them. CDR1 is GTSNPN and CDR2 is SVGIG in the germline V gene (reference sequence). There were TCR beta CDR3 regions amplified from RNA transcripts. An initial round of RT-PCR targeting the TCR CDR3 relied on the HTBI primer set. TCRdb passed the multiplex PCR reads through MiXCR, listing each CDR3 protein once. The sample holds approximately 600,000 distinct CDR3 sequences, about a fifth seen once. This clonotype was found many times. Its antigen is not known. The chain combines TRBV30 with TRBJ1-2; no clear D. The source of this sequence is a man aged 25 to 40 with Graves' ophthalmopathy. The sequenced sample consisted of blood. Written as DNA, the CDR3 is TGTGCCTGGAGTGTACAAGGCCCTAACTATGGCTACACCTTC. Translation: CAWSVQGPNYGYTF. The full variable domain, with the rest looked up from reference TRBV30 and TRBJ1-2, is SQTIHQWPATLVQPVGSPLSLECTVEGTSNPNLYWYRQAAGRGLQLLFYSVGIGQISSEVPQNLSASRPQDRQFILSSKKLLLSDSGFYLCAWSVQGPNYGYTFGSGTRLTVV.